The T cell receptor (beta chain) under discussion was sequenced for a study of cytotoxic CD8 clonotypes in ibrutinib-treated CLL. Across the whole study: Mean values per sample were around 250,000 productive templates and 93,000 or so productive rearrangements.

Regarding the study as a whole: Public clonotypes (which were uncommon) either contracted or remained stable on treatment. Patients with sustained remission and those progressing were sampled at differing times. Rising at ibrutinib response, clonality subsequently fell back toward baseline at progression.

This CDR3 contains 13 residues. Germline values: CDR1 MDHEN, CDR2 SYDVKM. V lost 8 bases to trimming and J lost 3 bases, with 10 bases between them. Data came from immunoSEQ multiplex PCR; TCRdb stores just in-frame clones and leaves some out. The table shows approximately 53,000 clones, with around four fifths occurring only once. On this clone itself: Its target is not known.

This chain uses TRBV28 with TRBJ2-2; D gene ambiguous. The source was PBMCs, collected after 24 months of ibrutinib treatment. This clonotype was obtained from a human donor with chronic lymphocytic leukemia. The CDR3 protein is CASRAEYTGELFF. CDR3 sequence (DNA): TGTGCCAGCCGGGCCGAGTACACCGGGGAGCTGTTTTTT.